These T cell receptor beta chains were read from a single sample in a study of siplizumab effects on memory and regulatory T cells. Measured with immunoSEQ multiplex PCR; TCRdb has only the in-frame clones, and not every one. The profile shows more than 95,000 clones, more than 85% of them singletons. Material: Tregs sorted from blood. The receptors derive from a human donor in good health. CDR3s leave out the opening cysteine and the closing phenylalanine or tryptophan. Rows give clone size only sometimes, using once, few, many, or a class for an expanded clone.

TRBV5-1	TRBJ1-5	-	ASSLTGEPNQPQH
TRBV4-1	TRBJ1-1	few	ASSHGFGDNTEAF
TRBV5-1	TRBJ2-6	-	ASSGADRAGANVLT
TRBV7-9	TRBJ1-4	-	ASSLAWQEVATNEKLF
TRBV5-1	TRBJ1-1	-	ASRDLGAEAF
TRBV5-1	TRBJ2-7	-	ASSFGTSGHTYEQY
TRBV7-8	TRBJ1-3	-	ASSLGRQGRNTIY
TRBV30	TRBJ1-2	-	AWSGAGGYGYT
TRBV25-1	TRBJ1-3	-	ASSDLGKRGNTIY
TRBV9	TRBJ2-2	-	ASSVGHTNTGELF
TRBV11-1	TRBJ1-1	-	ASSLHSGTRAEAF
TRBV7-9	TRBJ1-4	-	ASSVAVVRSGEKLF
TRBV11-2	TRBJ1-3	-	ASSPMTGQARENTIY
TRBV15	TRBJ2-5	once	ATSSIAGVAETQY
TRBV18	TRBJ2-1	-	ASSPGSPPYNEQF
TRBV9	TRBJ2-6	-	ASSATSFGANVLT
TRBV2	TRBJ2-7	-	ASSWTGGEQY
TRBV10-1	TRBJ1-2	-	ASSESSGTPIRRGIFDV
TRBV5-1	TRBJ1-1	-	ASSFRGEQTEAF
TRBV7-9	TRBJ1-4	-	ASSLGTAEKLF
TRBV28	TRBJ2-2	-	ASSSGLEWTGELF
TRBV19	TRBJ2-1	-	ASSIDLGENEQF
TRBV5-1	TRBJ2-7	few	ASSLRGVTYEQY
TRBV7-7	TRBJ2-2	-	ASSLEAGVRTGELF
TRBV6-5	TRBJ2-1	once	ASKTGTPYNEQF
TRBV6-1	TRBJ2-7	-	ASSASGTGKYEQY
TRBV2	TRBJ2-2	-	ASGVGLVGELF
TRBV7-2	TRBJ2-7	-	ASGTVPNEQY
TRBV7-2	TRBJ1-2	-	ASSGVPGQGKYGYT
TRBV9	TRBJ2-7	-	ASSAEGLAGFYEQY
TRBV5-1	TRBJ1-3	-	ASSFGDAGNTIY
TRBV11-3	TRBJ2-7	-	ASSLSPSYEQY
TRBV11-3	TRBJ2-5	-	ASSLRWFGGEQETQY
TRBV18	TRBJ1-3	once	ASSPRSISISGNTIY
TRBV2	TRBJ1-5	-	ASKLNSNQPQH
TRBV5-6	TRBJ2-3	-	ASSVGLQTDTQY
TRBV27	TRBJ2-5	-	ASSPRLGGGRTQY
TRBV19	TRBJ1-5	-	ASSISRQGKVNQPQH
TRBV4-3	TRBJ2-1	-	ASSPGTDNEQF
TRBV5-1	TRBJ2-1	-	ASSFGGSSSYNEQF
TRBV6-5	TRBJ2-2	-	ASSYSNRLNTGELF
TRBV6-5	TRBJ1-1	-	ASTGGVNTEAF
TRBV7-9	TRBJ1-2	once	ASSPLQGTNYGYT
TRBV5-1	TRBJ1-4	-	ASAFATNEKLF
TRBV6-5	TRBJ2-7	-	ASSKQGPTYEQY
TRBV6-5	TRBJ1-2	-	ASSGGTTNYGYT
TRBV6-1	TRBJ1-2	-	ASRENRVSLNYGYT
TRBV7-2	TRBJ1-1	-	ASSGTGLHTEAF
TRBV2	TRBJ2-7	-	ASSKLGNFWMEQY
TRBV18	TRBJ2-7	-	ASSPGTSGIYEQY
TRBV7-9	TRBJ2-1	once	ASSLGRGWNEQF
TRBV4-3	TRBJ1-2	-	ASSQRVGSYGYT
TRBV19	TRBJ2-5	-	ASSKNSGETQY
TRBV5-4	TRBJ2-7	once	ASSLEREGYEQY
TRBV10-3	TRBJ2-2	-	AISQFHLTSVNTGELF
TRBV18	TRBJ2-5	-	ASSPRQGLETQY
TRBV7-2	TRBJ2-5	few	ASSSGTLKETQY
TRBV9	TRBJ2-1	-	ASSVGTGRNNEQF
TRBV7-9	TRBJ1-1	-	ATANGVDFAKDTEAF
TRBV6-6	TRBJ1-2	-	ASSQQGGLSGYT